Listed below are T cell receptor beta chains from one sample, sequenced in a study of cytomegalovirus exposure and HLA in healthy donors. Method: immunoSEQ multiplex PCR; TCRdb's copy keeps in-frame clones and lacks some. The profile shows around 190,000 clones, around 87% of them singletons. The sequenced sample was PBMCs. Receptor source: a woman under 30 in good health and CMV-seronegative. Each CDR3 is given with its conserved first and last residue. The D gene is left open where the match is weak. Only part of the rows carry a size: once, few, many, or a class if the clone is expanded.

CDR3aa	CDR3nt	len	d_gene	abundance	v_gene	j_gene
CASNFGSYQPQHF	TGTGCCAGCAATTTCGGGTCCTATCAGCCCCAGCATTTT	13	-	-	TRBV28	TRBJ1-5
CASSLTEMNTEAFF	TGTGCCAGCAGCTTAACCGAGATGAACACTGAAGCTTTCTTT	14	-	-	TRBV7-8	TRBJ1-1
CASSVVRDRGSTEAFF	TGTGCCAGCAGCGTAGTCCGGGACAGGGGGAGCACTGAAGCTTTCTTT	16	TRBD1	-	TRBV9	TRBJ1-1
CASSQGAGTGELFF	TGCGCCAGCAGCCAAGGGGCGGGTACCGGGGAGCTGTTTTTT	14	-	-	TRBV4-1	TRBJ2-2
CASSRSPGGGYTF	TGCGCCAGCAGTCGTTCACCAGGGGGCGGCTACACCTTC	13	TRBD1	-	TRBV4-1	TRBJ1-2
CASSSGAGGGSPLHF	TGTGCCAGCAGCTCCGGCGCAGGGGGCGGTTCACCCCTCCACTTT	15	TRBD1	-	TRBV28	TRBJ1-6
CASSIGTVNSNQPQHF	TGTGCCAGTAGTATTGGGACAGTTAATAGCAATCAGCCCCAGCATTTT	16	TRBD1	once	TRBV19	TRBJ1-5
CASSRLGLAGAEQYF	TGCGCCAGCAGCCGCCTGGGACTAGCGGGAGCCGAGCAGTACTTC	15	TRBD2	once	TRBV4-1	TRBJ2-7
CASRPTGVVEKLFF	TGTGCCAGCAGGCCAACAGGGGTGGTTGAAAAACTGTTTTTT	14	TRBD1	few	TRBV6-5	TRBJ1-4
CASSRGVNAFF	TGTGCCAGCAGCCGAGGTGTGAACGCTTTCTTT	11	-	-	TRBV4-2	TRBJ1-1
CASSLNRGRTEQYF	TGTGCCAGCAGTTTAAACAGGGGGAGGACCGAGCAGTACTTC	14	TRBD1	-	TRBV27	TRBJ2-7
CASRETGVNEQFF	TGTGCCAGTAGGGAGACAGGGGTGAATGAGCAGTTCTTC	13	TRBD1	-	TRBV19	TRBJ2-1
CAIMRTSGSKDTQYF	TGTGCCATCATGAGGACTAGCGGGAGCAAAGATACGCAGTATTTT	15	TRBD2	-	TRBV10-3	TRBJ2-3
CASRREITYEQYF	TGTGCCTCCCGACGGGAGATTACCTACGAGCAGTACTTC	13	-	-	TRBV6-6	TRBJ2-7
CAGLYEQYF	TGTGCCGGCCTCTACGAGCAGTACTTC	9	-	-	TRBV2	TRBJ2-7
CASSPTSTDTQYF	TGTGCCAGCAGCCCGACTAGTACAGATACGCAGTATTTT	13	-	-	TRBV7-9	TRBJ2-3
CASGQGMVRNEQFF	TGTGCCAGCGGACAGGGGATGGTAAGGAATGAGCAGTTCTTC	14	TRBD1	-	TRBV2	TRBJ2-1
CASSHRDGGYTF	TGTGCCAGCTCACACAGGGATGGTGGCTACACCTTC	12	-	-	TRBV18	TRBJ1-2
CASSIPTGDLYNEQFF	TGTGCCAGTAGTATCCCGACAGGGGATTTATACAATGAGCAGTTCTTC	16	TRBD1	-	TRBV19	TRBJ2-1
CASSRAGLAGGYHIDTQYF	TGTGCCAGCAGCCGCGCAGGACTAGCGGGGGGATACCACATAGATACGCAGTATTTT	19	TRBD2	-	TRBV7-2	TRBJ2-3
CSVSEGAGNTIYF	TGCAGCGTCTCCGAGGGGGCTGGAAACACCATATATTTT	13	-	-	TRBV29-1	TRBJ1-3
CASSEGLSYNEQFF	TGCGCCAGCAGCGAGGGACTATCCTACAATGAGCAGTTCTTC	14	TRBD2	-	TRBV5-1	TRBJ2-1
CASSPQGRDQPQHF	TGTGCCAGCAGCCCACAGGGCCGGGATCAGCCCCAGCATTTT	14	-	-	TRBV9	TRBJ1-5
CASSQDYRGRGKNSPLHF	TGCGCCAGCAGCCAAGATTACCGGGGCAGGGGGAAGAATTCACCCCTCCACTTT	18	TRBD1	-	TRBV4-1	TRBJ1-6
CASRQHRGEAFF	TGTGCCAGCAGGCAGCATCGAGGTGAAGCTTTCTTT	12	-	-	TRBV27	TRBJ1-1
CASSLDFRTGELFF	TGCGCCAGCAGCTTGGACTTCAGGACCGGGGAGCTGTTTTTT	14	-	-	TRBV5-1	TRBJ2-2
CAISESRGGEQYF	TGTGCCATCAGTGAGTCACGGGGGGGCGAGCAGTACTTC	13	TRBD2	-	TRBV10-3	TRBJ2-7
CASSYGTGLTDTQYF	TGTGCCAGCAGTTATGGGACAGGGTTAACAGATACGCAGTATTTT	15	TRBD1	-	TRBV6-5	TRBJ2-3
CASSPGGDEQYF	TGTGCCAGCAGCCCCGGGGGGGACGAGCAGTACTTC	12	TRBD2	-	TRBV11-2	TRBJ2-7
CASSGPGQVEQAFF	TGTGCCAGCAGCGGGCCGGGACAGGTGGAACAAGCTTTCTTT	14	TRBD1	-	TRBV5-6	TRBJ1-1
CASSFPYGGAREADTQYF	TGTGCCAGCAGCTTCCCCTACGGGGGGGCGAGGGAAGCAGATACGCAGTATTTT	18	TRBD2	-	TRBV11-2	TRBJ2-3
CASSLGGGSNTGELFF	TGTGCCAGCAGTTTAGGTGGGGGGTCGAACACCGGGGAGCTGTTTTTT	16	-	-	TRBV27	TRBJ2-2
CAHINKDRARRLGFIGSINTEAFF	TGCGCCCATATAAACAAAGACAGGGCGAGGAGGCTAGGCTTTATTGGTTCCATTAACACTGAAGCTTTCTTT	24	TRBD1	-	TRBV5-1	TRBJ1-1
CASRPTLRGNYGYTF	TGTGCCAGCAGGCCGACCCTCAGGGGAAACTATGGCTACACCTTC	15	-	-	TRBV6-5	TRBJ1-2
CATTGGRPEAFF	TGTGCCACCACAGGGGGTAGACCTGAAGCTTTCTTT	12	TRBD1	few	TRBV18	TRBJ1-1
CASSPRDKNSYEQYF	TGCGCCAGCAGCCCGCGCGACAAAAACTCCTACGAGCAGTACTTC	15	-	once	TRBV5-1	TRBJ2-7
CASSLGDHTGELFF	TGTGCTAGCAGCTTGGGAGATCATACCGGGGAGCTGTTTTTT	14	-	few	TRBV7-7	TRBJ2-2
CASGYWAYNSPPHF	TGTGCCAGCGGTTACTGGGCCTATAATTCACCCCCCCACTTT	14	-	-	TRBV27	TRBJ1-6
CSVSGSKNTGELFF	TGCAGCGTTAGCGGGAGTAAGAACACCGGGGAGCTGTTTTTT	14	TRBD2	-	TRBV29-1	TRBJ2-2
CASSPRTGTDTQYF	TGTGCCAGCAGCCCCCGGACTGGAACAGATACGCAGTATTTT	14	-	-	TRBV9	TRBJ2-3
CASSLGIGGAALYEQYF	TGTGCCAGCAGCTTGGGTATTGGGGGCGCAGCTCTTTACGAGCAGTACTTC	17	-	-	TRBV5-4	TRBJ2-7
CASSVGTSGRRLSGANVLTF	TGTGCCAGCAGCGTAGGGACTAGCGGGAGGAGGCTATCTGGGGCCAACGTCCTGACTTTC	20	TRBD2	few	TRBV9	TRBJ2-6
CASSVSNSGANVLTF	TGTGCCAGCAGTGTAAGCAACTCTGGGGCCAACGTCCTGACTTTC	15	-	-	TRBV6-5	TRBJ2-6
CASSETGYGYTF	TGTGCCAGCAGTGAAACTGGCTATGGCTACACCTTC	12	-	-	TRBV25-1	TRBJ1-2
CASSEKKWRSTDTQYF	TGTGCCAGCAGTGAAAAGAAGTGGCGGTCCACAGATACGCAGTATTTT	16	-	-	TRBV2	TRBJ2-3
CASVRDTGELFF	TGTGCCAGTGTGAGAGACACCGGGGAGCTGTTTTTT	12	-	-	TRBV19	TRBJ2-2
CASSQRTGGTYEQYF	TGTGCCAGCAGCCAGAGGACAGGGGGAACCTACGAGCAGTACTTC	15	TRBD1	-	TRBV4-2	TRBJ2-7
CASHRGDRILTYEQYF	TGTGCCAGCCATAGGGGGGACAGGATATTAACCTACGAGCAGTACTTC	16	TRBD1	-	TRBV28	TRBJ2-7
CASSHPPGTGINTEAFF	TGTGCCAGTAGTCACCCCCCCGGGACAGGGATAAACACTGAAGCTTTCTTT	17	TRBD1	-	TRBV19	TRBJ1-1
CAAWTGYGYTF	TGTGCCGCCTGGACAGGCTATGGCTACACCTTC	11	TRBD1	-	TRBV6-4	TRBJ1-2
CASSRGQGAFDEQYF	TGTGCCAGTTCCAGGGGACAGGGGGCTTTCGACGAGCAGTACTTC	15	TRBD1	-	TRBV19	TRBJ2-7
CASSLWGANTGELFF	TGTGCCAGCAGCTTGTGGGGAGCGAACACCGGGGAGCTGTTTTTT	15	-	-	TRBV5-8	TRBJ2-2
CASSFGTDSYNEQFF	TGTGCCAGCAGTTTCGGGACTGACTCCTACAATGAGCAGTTCTTC	15	-	-	TRBV27	TRBJ2-1
CASSLTGAGDEQYF	TGTGCCAGCAGCTTAACAGGGGCAGGGGACGAGCAGTACTTC	14	TRBD1	once	TRBV7-9	TRBJ2-7